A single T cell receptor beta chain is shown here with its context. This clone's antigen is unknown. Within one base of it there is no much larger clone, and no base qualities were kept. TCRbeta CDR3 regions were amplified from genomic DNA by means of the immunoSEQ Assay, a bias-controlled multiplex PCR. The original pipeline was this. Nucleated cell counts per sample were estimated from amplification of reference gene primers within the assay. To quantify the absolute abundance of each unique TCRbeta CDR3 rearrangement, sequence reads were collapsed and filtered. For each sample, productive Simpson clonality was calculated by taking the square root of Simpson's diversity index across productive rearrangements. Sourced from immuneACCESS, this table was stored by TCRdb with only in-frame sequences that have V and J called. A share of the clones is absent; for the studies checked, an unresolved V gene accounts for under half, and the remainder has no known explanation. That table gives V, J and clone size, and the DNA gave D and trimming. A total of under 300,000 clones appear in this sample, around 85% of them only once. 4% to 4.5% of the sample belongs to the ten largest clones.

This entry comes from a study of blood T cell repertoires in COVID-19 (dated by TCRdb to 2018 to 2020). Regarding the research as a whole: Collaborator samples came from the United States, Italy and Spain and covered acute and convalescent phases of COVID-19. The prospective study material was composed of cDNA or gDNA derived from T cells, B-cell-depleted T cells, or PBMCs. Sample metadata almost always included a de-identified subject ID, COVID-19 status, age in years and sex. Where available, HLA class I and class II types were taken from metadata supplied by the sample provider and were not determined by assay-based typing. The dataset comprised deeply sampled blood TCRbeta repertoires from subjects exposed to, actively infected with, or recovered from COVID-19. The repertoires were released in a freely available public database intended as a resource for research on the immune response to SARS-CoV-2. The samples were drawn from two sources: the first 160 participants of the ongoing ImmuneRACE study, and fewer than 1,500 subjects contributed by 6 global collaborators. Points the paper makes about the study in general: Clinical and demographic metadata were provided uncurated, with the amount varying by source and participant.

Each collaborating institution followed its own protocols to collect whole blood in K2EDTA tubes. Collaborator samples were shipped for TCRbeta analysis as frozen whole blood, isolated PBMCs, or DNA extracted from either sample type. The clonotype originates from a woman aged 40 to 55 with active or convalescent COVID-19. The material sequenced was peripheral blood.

The CDR3 region reads CASSEYRGDYNEQFF. The nucleotide sequence is given as TGTGCCAGCAGTGAATACAGGGGGGACTACAATGAGCAGTTCTTC. The sequence is built from TRBV25-1 and TRBJ2-1; matching of 7 bases hints at TRBD1 as the D gene. Reading the germline V gene gives CDR1 MGHDK and CDR2 SYGVNS. The CDR3 numbers 15 residues from cysteine through phenylalanine. Only the CDR3 region is kept as DNA, spanning 45 bases read in frame from base 1. The germline ends are 9 bases apart after V is trimmed by 0 bases and J by 3 bases.